Listed below are T cell receptor beta chains from one sample, sequenced in a study of blood T cell repertoires in COVID-19. Using immunoSEQ multiplex PCR, the repertoire was profiled, and TCRdb retains in-frame clones only, with some absent. This sample yields about 84,000 clones, of which nearly 95% are seen a single time; roughly 4.7% belongs to the top ten. The sample comprised peripheral blood. Receptor source: a human donor with active COVID-19. The donor label of this sample is uncertain. CDR3s include the opening cysteine and the closing phenylalanine or tryptophan. Each record gives: D gene, J gene, clone size, V gene, CDR3 DNA, CDR3 protein. D genes are given only for firm matches. Only part of the rows carry a size: once, few, many, or a class if the clone is expanded.

d_call: TRBD1; j_call: TRBJ1-2; clone_size: .; v_call: TRBV9; cdr3_nt: TGTGCCAGCAGCGCTGGGAGGGACAGGGCTAACTATGGCTACACCTTC; cdr3_aa: CASSAGRDRANYGYTF
d_call: .; j_call: TRBJ2-7; clone_size: .; v_call: TRBV6-5; cdr3_nt: TGTGCCAGCAGTTACCGGGGGTCCGAGCAGTACTTC; cdr3_aa: CASSYRGSEQYF
d_call: .; j_call: TRBJ2-1; clone_size: .; v_call: TRBV14; cdr3_nt: TGTGCCAGCAGCCCCGGGACTCACAATGAGCAGTTCTTC; cdr3_aa: CASSPGTHNEQFF
d_call: TRBD2; j_call: TRBJ2-5; clone_size: .; v_call: TRBV3-1/TRBV3-2; cdr3_nt: TGTGCCAGCAGCCAGAGGACTAGCGGACAAGAGACCCAGTACTTC; cdr3_aa: CASSQRTSGQETQYF
d_call: TRBD2; j_call: TRBJ2-1; clone_size: .; v_call: TRBV3-1/TRBV3-2; cdr3_nt: TGTGCCAGCAGCCAATTAAGCGGGAGGGCCGATGAGCAGTTCTTC; cdr3_aa: CASSQLSGRADEQFF
d_call: TRBD1; j_call: TRBJ2-1; clone_size: .; v_call: TRBV10-3; cdr3_nt: TGTGCCATCAGTGCGACAGGGATAGGGCTAGTGATAGATGAGCAGTTCTTC; cdr3_aa: CAISATGIGLVIDEQFF
d_call: TRBD2; j_call: TRBJ2-2; clone_size: .; v_call: TRBV2; cdr3_nt: TGTGCCAGCAGTCGCGGGGGGGCCTACACCGGGGAGCTGTTTTTT; cdr3_aa: CASSRGGAYTGELFF
d_call: .; j_call: TRBJ1-5; clone_size: .; v_call: TRBV4-1; cdr3_nt: TGCGCCAGCAGCCAAGATGGGGCAGGTAGGTCGGATCAGCCCCAGCATTTT; cdr3_aa: CASSQDGAGRSDQPQHF
d_call: TRBD1; j_call: TRBJ1-2; clone_size: .; v_call: TRBV3-1/TRBV3-2; cdr3_nt: TGTGCCAGCAGCCTATCCGGGACAGGGGCCCTGCTGACGTTCTATGGCTACACCTTC; cdr3_aa: CASSLSGTGALLTFYGYTF
d_call: TRBD1; j_call: TRBJ1-1; clone_size: .; v_call: TRBV18; cdr3_nt: TGTGCCAGCTCACCGGGACAGGGGAACACTGAAGCTTTCTTT; cdr3_aa: CASSPGQGNTEAFF
d_call: TRBD1; j_call: TRBJ2-7; clone_size: .; v_call: TRBV5-8; cdr3_nt: TGTGCCAGCAGACGAAACCCGGGACAGGGGGCGAACGAGCAGTACTTC; cdr3_aa: CASRRNPGQGANEQYF
d_call: TRBD1; j_call: TRBJ1-4; clone_size: .; v_call: TRBV4-1; cdr3_nt: TGCGCCAGCAGCCAATCACGGGACAGGGTCTCAGGGACAACTAATGAAAAACTGTTTTTT; cdr3_aa: CASSQSRDRVSGTTNEKLFF
d_call: TRBD1; j_call: TRBJ2-1; clone_size: once; v_call: TRBV7-6; cdr3_nt: TGTGCCAGCAGCAAGGGGACAGGGTTAGATGAGCAGTTCTTC; cdr3_aa: CASSKGTGLDEQFF
d_call: TRBD2; j_call: TRBJ2-7; clone_size: .; v_call: TRBV5-6; cdr3_nt: TGTGCCAGCAGCTTGTTGGCGGGAGTTATCTACGAGCAGTACTTC; cdr3_aa: CASSLLAGVIYEQYF
d_call: .; j_call: TRBJ1-6; clone_size: .; v_call: TRBV11-3; cdr3_nt: TGTGCCAGCAGCCTGAATCAGGCGAAGGCCCTCCACTTT; cdr3_aa: CASSLNQAKALHF
d_call: TRBD1; j_call: TRBJ1-5; clone_size: .; v_call: TRBV6-2/TRBV6-3; cdr3_nt: TGTGCCAGCAGTTATTGGGACAGGGGAGATCAGCCCCAGCATTTT; cdr3_aa: CASSYWDRGDQPQHF
d_call: .; j_call: TRBJ2-7; clone_size: .; v_call: TRBV28; cdr3_nt: TGTGCCAGCAGTTTGCGGCCAGGGATTCACGAGCAGTACTTC; cdr3_aa: CASSLRPGIHEQYF
d_call: .; j_call: TRBJ1-1; clone_size: .; v_call: TRBV6-5; cdr3_nt: TGTGCCACCCGTAGCAGGGGAAACACTGAAGCTTTCTTT; cdr3_aa: CATRSRGNTEAFF
d_call: TRBD1; j_call: TRBJ1-5; clone_size: .; v_call: TRBV2; cdr3_nt: TGTGCCAGCAGTGAAGGGGGACAGGGGAATCAGCCCCAGCATTTT; cdr3_aa: CASSEGGQGNQPQHF
d_call: TRBD1; j_call: TRBJ2-7; clone_size: .; v_call: TRBV27; cdr3_nt: TGTGCCAGCGCAATCGCCCGGGACAGGAACTTTGATTTCTCCTACGAGCAGTACTTC; cdr3_aa: CASAIARDRNFDFSYEQYF
d_call: TRBD2; j_call: TRBJ2-2; clone_size: once; v_call: TRBV7-8; cdr3_nt: TGTGCCAGCAGCTTAGGGACTAGCGGGAGTAGGTACACCGGGGAGCTGTTTTTT; cdr3_aa: CASSLGTSGSRYTGELFF
d_call: .; j_call: TRBJ1-4; clone_size: .; v_call: TRBV19; cdr3_nt: TGTGCCAGTTCTAGGGGTTTCGAAAAACTGTTTTTT; cdr3_aa: CASSRGFEKLFF
d_call: TRBD2; j_call: TRBJ2-3; clone_size: .; v_call: TRBV5-5; cdr3_nt: TGTGCCAGCACACCCCCGAGGCTAGCGGGAGCAGATACGCAGTATTTT; cdr3_aa: CASTPPRLAGADTQYF
d_call: TRBD2; j_call: TRBJ2-7; clone_size: .; v_call: TRBV10-3; cdr3_nt: TGTGCCATCAGGGAGACTAGCGGGAGTTTCGGCGAGCAGTACTTC; cdr3_aa: CAIRETSGSFGEQYF
d_call: .; j_call: TRBJ1-1; clone_size: .; v_call: TRBV6-1; cdr3_nt: TGTGCCAGCAGTGAATCTGTCTATCCTAACACTGAAGCTTTCTTT; cdr3_aa: CASSESVYPNTEAFF
d_call: TRBD2; j_call: TRBJ2-5; clone_size: .; v_call: TRBV6-5; cdr3_nt: TGTGCCAGCGGGGGGGAAGAGAGAGGGACCCAGTACTTC; cdr3_aa: CASGGEERGTQYF